This T cell receptor beta chain was sequenced in a study of T-cell memory formation after mild COVID-19. Notes on the study in general: Most CD4+ clones that shrank were in CM and EM, while CD8+ ones turned up in EMRA. Clones shrinking from day 15 to 85 showed even CD4/CD8 mixes; later expanders tilted CD4+. Some SARS-CoV-2-responding clones were already detected in memory before infection. Whether day 37 second-wave clones are SARS-CoV-2-specific was not confirmed.

This clonotype was counted a few times. Its antigen is unidentified. The V gene lost 8 bases and the J gene lost 11 bases, with 15 bases spanning the gap. The length of the CDR3 is 11 residues. TCRdb independently ran MiXCR on the 5' RACE reads; one entry per CDR3 protein. The sample carries fewer than 650,000 distinct CDR3 sequences, less than 25% recorded once. The clonotype was recovered from an adult woman who had mild COVID-19 (a few samples of this study predate the infection). Cell type and time point are not known. The material sequenced was PBMCs or a T cell subset sorted from them (not recorded which). This chain connects TRBV12-3 or TRBV12-4 to TRBJ1-1; TRBD1 might be the D (5 bases). The CDR3 loop reads CASCRMGEAFF. In nucleotides, the CDR3 is TGTGCCAGCTGCCGGATGGGGGAGGCTTTCTTT.